This T cell receptor beta chain was identified in a study of T cell changes during pregnancy in multiple sclerosis. V trimming: 1 base; J trimming: 7 bases; junction bases outside the gene matches: 12. The CDR3 totals 16 residues. Germline V gives CDR1 SGDLS, CDR2 YYNGEE. Clones were read by immunoSEQ multiplex PCR, and TCRdb kept only the in-frame ones, dropping some. In the table there are roughly 69,000 clones, approximately 91% of which are singletons. Sample: peripheral blood, taken in the second trimester of pregnancy. This rearrangement joins TRBV9 to TRBJ2-7; the match to TRBD1 covers 9 bases. The TCR comes from a female donor with multiple sclerosis, enrolled in a pregnancy study. As DNA, the CDR3 is TGTGCCAGCAGCGTATCACCCGGACAGGGGTCGGGAGAGCAGTACTTC. Translation gives CASSVSPGQGSGEQYF.